The present TCR beta chain was sequenced within a study of T cell responses to AZD1222 COVID-19 vaccine. V lost 5 bases to trimming and J lost 7 bases; unmatched junction nucleotides: 10. Germline V gene lookup returns CDR1 MDHEN and CDR2 SYDVKM. The CDR3 has 16 amino acids. The data were produced by immunoSEQ multiplex PCR, yet TCRdb's version contains in-frame clones alone and is incomplete. The sample carries tens of thousands of clones, 75% to 85% recorded once. The material was peripheral blood, obtained on day 0 of AZD1222 vaccination. The chain combines TRBV28 with TRBJ2-3, with TRBD2 identical over 12 bases. The clonotype was recovered from an adult in good health. The CDR3 here is CASSPSSGGARNTQYF. The CDR3 nucleotides read TGTGCCAGCAGTCCCTCTAGCGGGGGGGCCAGAAATACGCAGTATTTT.